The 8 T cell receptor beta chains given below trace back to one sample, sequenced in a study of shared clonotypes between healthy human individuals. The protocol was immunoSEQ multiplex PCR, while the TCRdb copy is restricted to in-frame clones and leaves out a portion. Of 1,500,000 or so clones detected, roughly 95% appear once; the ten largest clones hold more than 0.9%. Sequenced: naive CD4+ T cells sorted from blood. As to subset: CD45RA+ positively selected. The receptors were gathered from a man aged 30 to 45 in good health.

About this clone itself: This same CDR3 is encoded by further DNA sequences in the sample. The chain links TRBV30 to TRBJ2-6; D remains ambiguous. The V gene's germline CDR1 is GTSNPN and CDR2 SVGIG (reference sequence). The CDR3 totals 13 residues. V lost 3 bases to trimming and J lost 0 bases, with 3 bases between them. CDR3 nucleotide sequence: TGTGCCTGGAGAGTCTCTGGGGCCAACGTCCTGACTTTC. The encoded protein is CAWRVSGANVLTF.

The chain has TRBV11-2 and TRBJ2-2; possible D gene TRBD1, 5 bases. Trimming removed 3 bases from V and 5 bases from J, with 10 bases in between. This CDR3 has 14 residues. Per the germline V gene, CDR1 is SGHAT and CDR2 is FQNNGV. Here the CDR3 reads CASSFRVKTGELFF. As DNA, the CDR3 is TGTGCCAGCAGCTTCAGGGTAAAGACCGGGGAGCTGTTTTTT.

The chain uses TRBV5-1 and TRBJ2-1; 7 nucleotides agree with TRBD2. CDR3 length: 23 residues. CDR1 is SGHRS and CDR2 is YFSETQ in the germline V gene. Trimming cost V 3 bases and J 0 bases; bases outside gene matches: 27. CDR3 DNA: TGCGCCAGCAGCTCCCGGCGTCGTCTGGCGGGAGAACTGCCCCCCGACTCCTACAATGAGCAGTTCTTC. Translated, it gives CASSSRRRLAGELPPDSYNEQFF.

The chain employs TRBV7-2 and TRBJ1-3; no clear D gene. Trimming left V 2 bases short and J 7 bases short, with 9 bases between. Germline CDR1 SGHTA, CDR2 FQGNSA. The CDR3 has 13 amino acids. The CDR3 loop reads CASSLRARNTIYF. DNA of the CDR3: TGTGCCAGCAGCTTAAGAGCCCGGAACACCATATATTTT.

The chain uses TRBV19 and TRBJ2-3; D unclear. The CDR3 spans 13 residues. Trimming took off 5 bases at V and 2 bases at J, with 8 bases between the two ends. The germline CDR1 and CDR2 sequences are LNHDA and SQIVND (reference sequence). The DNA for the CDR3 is TGTGCCAGTAGTCGGCCAGACACAGATACGCAGTATTTT. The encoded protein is CASSRPDTDTQYF.

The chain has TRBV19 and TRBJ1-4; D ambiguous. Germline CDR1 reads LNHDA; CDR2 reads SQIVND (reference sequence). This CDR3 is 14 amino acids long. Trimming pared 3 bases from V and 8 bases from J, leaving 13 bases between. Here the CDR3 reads CASSMLRGDEKLFF. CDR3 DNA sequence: TGTGCCAGTAGTATGCTCCGAGGCGACGAAAAACTGTTTTTT. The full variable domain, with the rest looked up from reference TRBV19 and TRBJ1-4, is DGGITQSPKYLFRKEGQNVTLSCEQNLNHDAMYWYRQDPGQGLRLIYYSQIVNDFQKGDIAEGYSVSREKKESFPLTVTSAQKNPTAFYLCASSMLRGDEKLFFGSGTQLSVL.

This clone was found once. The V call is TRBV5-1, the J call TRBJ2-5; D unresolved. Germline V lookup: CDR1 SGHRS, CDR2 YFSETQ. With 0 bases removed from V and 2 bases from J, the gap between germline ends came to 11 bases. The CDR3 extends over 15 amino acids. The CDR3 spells CASSLDPGRQETQYF. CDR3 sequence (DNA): TGCGCCAGCAGCTTGGACCCGGGTAGGCAAGAGACCCAGTACTTC.

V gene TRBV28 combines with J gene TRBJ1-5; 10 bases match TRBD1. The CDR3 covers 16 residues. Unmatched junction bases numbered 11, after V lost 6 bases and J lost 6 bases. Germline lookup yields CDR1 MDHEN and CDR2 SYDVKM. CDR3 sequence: CASRPRGTGETQPQHF. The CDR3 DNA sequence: TGTGCCAGCAGACCTAGGGGGACAGGGGAGACTCAGCCCCAGCATTTT.